The next 28 T cell receptor beta chains were all read from a single sample in a study of blood T cell repertoires in COVID-19. Sequencing was performed with immunoSEQ multiplex PCR; in TCRdb, only in-frame clones are kept and a portion is missing. This sample has roughly 100,000 clones, with roughly 84% found just once. Sequencing was carried out using peripheral blood. Every receptor here comes from a man in his sixties or seventies with active or convalescent COVID-19.

The chain carries TRBV11-2 and TRBJ1-1, with a possible D match to TRBD1 (5 bases). Trimming removed 6 bases from V and 1 base from J, with 12 bases in between. This CDR3 comprises 14 residues. The V gene's germline CDR1 is SGHAT and CDR2 FQNNGV. CDR3 protein: CASSTTAPNTEAFF. The CDR3 DNA is TGTGCCAGCAGTACGACAGCCCCGAACACTGAAGCTTTCTTT.

This clone came up once. This sequence joins TRBV10-3 and TRBJ1-1; the match to TRBD1 covers 9 bases. Per germline, CDR1 ENHRY and CDR2 SYGVKD. V lost 9 bases, J lost 1 base, and 3 bases stayed unmatched. The CDR3 is 13 amino acids. The CDR3 reads CAIGQGTNTEAFF. CDR3 in DNA: TGTGCCATTGGACAGGGGACGAACACTGAAGCTTTCTTT.

Concerning this clone itself: One junction end does not reproduce the germline sequence, and a read error may be involved. The chain joins TRBV3-1 (or the pseudogene TRBV3-2) to TRBJ2-3; tentative D call: TRBD1 (6 bases). CDR3 length: 12 amino acids. In germline, CDR1 is LGHDT, CDR2 YNNKEL (reference sequence). CDR3 coding DNA: TGTGCCAGCAGCCAAGAGGGGGTGGGGGCCCATTTT. Translation: CASSQEGVGAHF.

This sequence joins TRBV6-1 and TRBJ2-7; tentative D call: TRBD2 (6 bases). The CDR3 totals 15 residues. From germline, CDR1 is MNHNS and CDR2 SASEGT. The germline V and J ends were trimmed by 3 bases and 5 bases, with 17 bases remaining between them. The CDR3 nucleotides read TGTGCCAGCAGTGAGAGAGGGAGGCTCGGCGACGAGCAGTACTTC. This codes for CASSERGRLGDEQYF.

The genes are TRBV19 and TRBJ2-6; 8 nucleotides align to TRBD1. The V and J ends lost 1 base and 0 bases, in that order; junction bases with no gene match: 8. The CDR3 sequence is 19 residues long. Germline CDR1 LNHDA, CDR2 SQIVND (reference sequence). CDR3 residues: CASSIVAGQATSGANVLTF. CDR3 in DNA: TGTGCCAGTAGTATAGTGGCGGGACAGGCGACCTCTGGGGCCAACGTCCTGACTTTC.

J is TRBJ1-4 and V is TRBV15; TRBD1 is a possible D gene (6 bases). Germline V gene sequence: CDR1 LNHNV, CDR2 YYDKDF (reference sequence). CDR3 length: 14 residues. V lost 4 bases, J lost 3 bases, and 9 bases lay in between. In nucleotides, the CDR3 is TGTGCCACCAGCACGAGACAGGCTAATGAAAAACTGTTTTTT. Its protein product is CATSTRQANEKLFF.

The rearrangement uses TRBV11-2 and TRBJ1-2; 7 bases line up with TRBD1. The length of the CDR3 is 15 residues. Germline lookup yields CDR1 SGHAT and CDR2 FQNNGV. The trim removed 5 bases at V and 4 bases at J, leaving 10 bases unmatched. The CDR3 coding sequence is TGTGCCAGCAGCCCGAGGGATTACAGGGGCTATGGCTACACCTTC. Protein: CASSPRDYRGYGYTF.

The chain uses TRBV5-4 and TRBJ1-3; 8 bases align to TRBD1. After removal of 1 base from V and 2 bases from J, the junction contained 5 bases not matched to a gene. CDR1 is SGHNT, CDR2 YYREEE, per germline (reference sequence). The CDR3 covers 16 residues. CDR3 sequence reads: CASSLTGGWAGNTIYF. The CDR3 region has the DNA TGTGCCAGCAGCTTGACAGGGGGATGGGCTGGAAACACCATATATTTT.

The chain couples TRBV20-1 to TRBJ1-5; unclear D gene. CDR3 length equals 12 residues. Germline V CDR1 and CDR2: DFQATT, SNEGSKA (reference sequence). With 3 bases removed from V and 7 bases from J, the gap between germline ends came to 10 bases. The CDR3: CSASRGDQPQHF. The CDR3, as DNA: TGCAGTGCTAGTCGGGGTGACCAGCCCCAGCATTTT.

The chain employs TRBV28 and TRBJ1-2; D gene ambiguous. In germline, CDR1 is MDHEN, CDR2 SYDVKM. V lost 2 bases and J lost 1, with 5 bases in between. This CDR3 has 13 residues. CDR3 loop: CASSLNGNYGYTF. CDR3 coding DNA: TGTGCCAGCAGTTTAAACGGTAACTATGGCTACACCTTC.

Only one count was recorded for this clone. The genes are TRBV4-2 and TRBJ2-1; maybe TRBD2 (5 bases). The CDR3 is made up of 14 amino acids. The ends were cut back, 1 base at V and 8 bases at J, with 12 bases in the middle. CDR1 and CDR2 (germline): LGHNA, YNFKEQ. CDR3 sequence: CASSQGPRSDEQFF. The CDR3 DNA reads as TGTGCCAGCAGCCAAGGGCCCCGTAGCGATGAGCAGTTCTTC.

The chain employs TRBV5-1 and TRBJ2-3; D gene ambiguous. This CDR3 has 13 amino acids. Germline CDR1 and CDR2: SGHRS and YFSETQ. Trimming pared 1 base from V and 1 base from J, leaving 4 bases between. The CDR3 region has the DNA TGCGCCAGCAGCTTGCTCGGCACAGATACGCAGTATTTT. The encoded protein is CASSLLGTDTQYF.

The chain is built from TRBV27 and TRBJ1-6, with 7 bases lining up with TRBD1. Trimming cost V 7 bases and J 7 bases; bases outside gene matches: 10. This CDR3 contains 15 residues. The germline V gene has CDR1 MNHEY and CDR2 SMNVEV (reference sequence). The CDR3 loop reads CASTRGDSANSPLHF. DNA of the CDR3: TGTGCCAGCACCAGGGGGGACAGCGCCAATTCACCCCTCCACTTT.

This chain joins TRBV5-4 and TRBJ2-7; 11 bases fit TRBD2. In germline, CDR1 is SGHNT, CDR2 YYREEE (reference sequence). Trimming removed 3 bases from V and 1 base from J; junction bases left unmatched: 9. This CDR3 spans 17 amino acids. The CDR3 DNA sequence: TGTGCCAGCAGCTCAGGGACTAGCGGCCCCATTTCCTACGAGCAGTACTTC. It is translated as CASSSGTSGPISYEQYF.

V usage is TRBV28 and J usage is TRBJ2-4; a possible D gene is TRBD1 (6 bases). The CDR3 runs to 14 residues. The germline V gene has CDR1 MDHEN and CDR2 SYDVKM. The V gene lost 6 bases and the J gene lost 3 bases, with 12 bases spanning the gap. CDR3: CASSAAGVKNIQYF. The CDR3 DNA reads TGTGCCAGCAGCGCAGCAGGGGTCAAAAACATTCAGTACTTC.

This clone was recorded once. The rearrangement joins TRBV7-2 to TRBJ2-3, with 12 positions matching TRBD2. This CDR3 spans 13 amino acids. The germline gives CDR1 SGHTA, CDR2 FQGNSA. V shed 3 bases, J shed 13 bases, and the junction held 5 bases outside the gene matches. CDR3 nucleotides: TGTGCCAGCAGCTTCGCTAGCGGGGGGGACAAGTATTTT. Its translation: CASSFASGGDKYF.

This chain uses TRBV6-2 or TRBV6-3 with TRBJ1-2, with D possibly TRBD1 on 6 matching bases. CDR1 is MNHEY and CDR2 is SVGEGT in the germline V gene. The V gene lost 1 base and the J gene lost 8 bases, with 14 bases spanning the gap. CDR3 size: 14 residues. CDR3 region: CASSYWGQSIGYTF. The CDR3 DNA follows: TGTGCCAGCAGTTACTGGGGACAATCGATCGGCTACACCTTC.

The chain carries TRBV18 and TRBJ1-5; tentative D call: TRBD1 (5 bases). Trimming shortened V by 3 bases and J by 1 base, and 10 bases separated the two germline ends. There are 15 residues in the CDR3. CDR1 and CDR2 (germline): KGHSH, LQKENI. CDR3 amino acids: CASSPLGGSNQPQHF. CDR3 DNA sequence: TGTGCCAGCTCACCGTTGGGGGGGAGCAATCAGCCCCAGCATTTT. Based on the CDR3 plus reference TRBV18 and TRBJ1-5, the full variable domain is NAGVMQNPRHLVRRRGQEARLRCSPMKGHSHVYWYRQLPEEGLKFMVYLQKENIIDESGMPKERFSAEFPKEGPSILRIQQVVRGDSAAYFCASSPLGGSNQPQHFGDGTRLSIL.

The V gene is TRBV28, the J gene TRBJ1-6; D gene unclear. Germline loops: CDR1 MDHEN, CDR2 SYDVKM. This CDR3 is built from 14 residues. The ends were cut back, 4 bases at V and 9 bases at J, with 13 bases in the middle. The CDR3 sequence: CASSSGSWGSPLHF. DNA of the CDR3: TGTGCCAGCAGTTCGGGGAGTTGGGGTTCACCCCTCCACTTT. Combining the CDR3 with reference TRBV28 and TRBJ1-6 gives the whole variable domain DVKVTQSSRYLVKRTGEKVFLECVQDMDHENMFWYRQDPGLGLRLIYFSYDVKMKEKGDIPEGYSVSREKKERFSLILESASTNQTSMYLCASSSGSWGSPLHFGNGTRLTVT.

The chain recombines TRBV4-1 with TRBJ1-5; TRBD1 agrees at 7 bases. Looked up from germline, CDR1 is MGHRA and CDR2 is YSYEKL. After removal of 1 base from V and 5 bases from J, the junction contained 2 bases not matched to a gene. The CDR3 contains 14 residues. DNA for the CDR3: TGCGCCAGCAGCCAAGGGCAGGGGGATCAGCCCCAGCATTTT. Translated, it gives CASSQGQGDQPQHF.

This chain links TRBV7-9 with TRBJ2-1, with 7 bases aligning to TRBD2. The CDR3 has 15 amino acids. V dropped 2 bases and J dropped 10; count of bases not matched to a gene: 11. From germline, CDR1 is SEHNR and CDR2 FQNEAQ (reference sequence). The CDR3 DNA reads TGTGCCAGCAGCTTAATACGGGGGGTATGGAAGGAGCAGTTCTTC. Its translation is CASSLIRGVWKEQFF.

The chain has TRBV5-6 and TRBJ2-7; 10 bases fit TRBD1. This CDR3 contains 15 residues. The germline CDR1 and CDR2 sequences are SGHDT and YYEEEE. V lost 4 bases, J lost 3 bases, and 7 bases stayed unmatched. The CDR3 nucleotides read TGTGCCAGCAGCCTGGGACAGGGGCTGTTCTACGAGCAGTACTTC. As protein: CASSLGQGLFYEQYF.

This clone was detected a few times. The V call is TRBV6-2 or TRBV6-3, the J call TRBJ2-1; TRBD1 matches 10 bases. Germline CDR1 reads MNHEY; CDR2 reads SVGEGT. Germline trimming cut 0 bases from V and 8 bases from J; bases unmatched to any gene: 10. There are 17 residues in the CDR3. The CDR3 sequence is CASSYSGWDRGSDEQFF. The CDR3 DNA follows: TGTGCCAGCAGTTACTCTGGTTGGGACAGGGGCTCGGATGAGCAGTTCTTC.

This clone appeared a single time. CDR3 in amino acids: CASCDRGRTEAFF. CDR3 nucleotide sequence: TGTGCCAGCTGCGACAGGGGTCGCACTGAAGCTTTCTTT. The V call is TRBV6-5, the J call TRBJ1-1; 8 bases fit TRBD1. The CDR3 extends over 13 amino acids. Germline CDR1 MNHEY, CDR2 SVGAGI. Trimming cost V 8 bases and J 4 bases; bases outside gene matches: 6.

The V call is TRBV30, the J call TRBJ2-4; 9 nucleotides align to TRBD1. J lost 7 bases, V lost 2 bases, and 24 bases had no gene match. Germline assignment: CDR1 GTSNPN and CDR2 SVGIG (reference sequence). The CDR3 consists of 20 residues. CDR3 residues: CAWSKSWRINTGQGSNIQYF. Written as DNA, the CDR3 is TGTGCCTGGAGTAAATCATGGAGAATAAATACGGGACAGGGATCGAACATTCAGTACTTC.

The chain employs TRBV10-3 and TRBJ2-7; TRBD1 matches 11 bases. J gave up 3 bases and V 7 bases, and 8 bases lay outside the gene matches. Per the germline V gene, CDR1 is ENHRY and CDR2 is SYGVKD. There are 15 residues in the CDR3. The CDR3 region is CAIKKGTGGNYEQYF. CDR3 DNA: TGTGCCATCAAGAAAGGGACAGGGGGTAACTACGAGCAGTACTTC.

With respect to this clone: At one end the junction does not follow the germline gene, possibly because of a read error. The rearrangement joins TRBV6-5 to TRBJ1-2; TRBD1 aligns across 7 bases. The CDR3 sequence is 14 residues long. Germline V gene sequence: CDR1 MNHEY, CDR2 SVGAGI. This CDR3 is CASSYSLRDSPIVF. The CDR3 DNA follows: TGTGCCAGCAGTTACTCTTTGCGGGACAGCCCTATCGTCTTC.

The chain has TRBV9 and TRBJ1-1, with TRBD1 as a possible D gene (6 bases). The CDR3 has 12 amino acids. V lost 0 bases, J lost 10 bases, and 10 bases lay in between. Germline V gene data show CDR1 as SGDLS and CDR2 as YYNGEE. The CDR3 DNA is TGTGCCAGCAGCGTAGGGGGGCGGGTAGCTTTCTTT. Protein: CASSVGGRVAFF.